This TCR beta chain was sequenced during a study of blood T cell repertoires in COVID-19 (TCRdb year 2020). Some background on the complete study: Collaborator samples came from the United States, Italy and Spain and covered acute and convalescent phases of COVID-19. The repertoires were made available in a free public database intended to serve as a resource for research on the immune response to SARS-CoV-2. The material from the prospective study consisted of cDNA or gDNA derived from T cells, B-cell-depleted T cells, or PBMCs. Nearly every sample came with metadata listing a de-identified subject ID, COVID-19 status, age in years and sex. HLA class I and class II types, where available, came from metadata supplied by the sample provider rather than from assay-based typing. Subjects who had been exposed to COVID-19, were actively infected with it, or had recovered from it provided the deeply sampled blood TCRbeta repertoires that made up the dataset. The samples were drawn from two sources: the first 160 participants of the ongoing ImmuneRACE study, and 1,000 to 1,500 subjects contributed by 6 global collaborators.

This clone has just a few counts. Its antigen remains undetermined. Base quality data are lacking; no much larger clone is found one base away. Whole blood was collected in K2EDTA tubes by collaborating institutions according to the institutions' own protocols. For TCRbeta analysis, collaborator samples were shipped as frozen whole blood, as isolated PBMCs, or as DNA extracted from either sample type. TCRbeta CDR3 regions were amplified from genomic DNA using the immunoSEQ Assay, a bias-controlled multiplex PCR. In the source study's methods: Nucleated cell counts per sample were estimated from amplification of reference gene primers within the assay. To quantify the absolute abundance of each unique TCRbeta CDR3 rearrangement, sequence reads were collapsed and filtered. For each sample, productive Simpson clonality was calculated as the square root of Simpson's diversity index across productive rearrangements. TCRdb re-hosts the immuneACCESS table, in-frame sequences only. Its copies lack some clones; in the studies checked, an unresolved V gene accounts for under half of them, and the cause for the rest is not known. The V and J calls and the clone size are those of that table, but D and trimming were determined from the DNA. The sample data list over 300,000 clones, and roughly 90% of these were observed just once. The ten largest clones represent 0.95% to 1.5% of the sample.

According to the germline V gene, CDR1 reads MGHRA and CDR2 reads YSYEKL. Trimming removed 4 bases from V and 7 bases from J; the gene matches leave 10 bases unexplained. From the cysteine through the phenylalanine, the CDR3 covers 16 amino acids. The sequence is cut down to CDR3 DNA, 48 bases in frame from base 1. Here is what the overall study found, with its caveats: The quantity of clinical and demographic metadata differed by source and by participant and was supplied without curation.

Sequenced: peripheral blood. The receptor was isolated from a man aged 40-49 years with acute or convalescent COVID-19. This sequence uses TRBV4-1 and TRBJ1-6; 7 central bases correspond to TRBD1. The DNA reads TGCGCCAGCAGCCGGGTCGCCGGGACAGAAAATTCACCCCTCCACTTT. Translation gives CASSRVAGTENSPLHF.